These 9 T cell receptor beta chains originate from one sample sequenced in a study of blood T cell repertoires in COVID-19. Repertoires were generated with immunoSEQ multiplex PCR, while TCRdb's copy carries only in-frame clones and drops some. The table has about 210,000 clones, approximately 89% seen once. Source material: peripheral blood. These receptors originate from a woman aged 40 to 50 with acute or convalescent COVID-19.

The chain links TRBV24-1 to TRBJ2-1; unclear D gene. The CDR3 length is 15 residues. Germline CDR1 KGHDR, CDR2 SFDVKD. Trimming cost V 5 bases and J 2 bases, with 12 bases left between them. The CDR3 is CATSALDSTYNEQFF. The DNA of the CDR3 is TGTGCCACCAGTGCACTTGACTCTACCTACAATGAGCAGTTCTTC.

The chain recombines TRBV12-3 or TRBV12-4 with TRBJ1-5; D unresolved. The CDR3 runs 12 residues. V shed 7 bases and J shed 2 bases, with 6 bases lying between them. CDR3 residues: CASKRGNQPQHF. The CDR3 bases are TGTGCCAGCAAGCGGGGCAATCAGCCCCAGCATTTT.

This clone turned up a few times. The chain employs TRBV19 and TRBJ1-2; D remains ambiguous. CDR1 and CDR2 (germline): LNHDA, SQIVND (reference sequence). V lost 4 bases and J 4 bases, leaving 10 bases between the germline ends. The CDR3 spans 13 residues. Written as DNA, the CDR3 is TGTGCCAGTAGTAATGTGGCAGTCTATGGCTACACCTTC. Its protein product is CASSNVAVYGYTF.

This chain joins TRBV4-1 and TRBJ1-3, with D possibly being TRBD1 (6 bases). The CDR3 has 16 residues. V gave up 0 bases and J gave up 4 bases, with 13 bases separating them. Germline CDR1 and CDR2: MGHRA and YSYEKL. The CDR3 sequence: CASSQDGGTSGNTIYF. DNA of the CDR3: TGCGCCAGCAGCCAAGATGGGGGCACAAGCGGAAACACCATATATTTT.

V is TRBV18 and J is TRBJ2-4; D is perhaps TRBD2 (6 bases). V was shortened by 1 base and J by 7 bases, with 20 bases between the two germline ends. The germline CDR1 and CDR2 sequences are KGHSH and LQKENI. CDR3 length equals 17 residues. CDR3 protein: CASSPRWDSPEGNIQYF. In nucleotides, the CDR3 is TGTGCCAGCTCACCACGGTGGGACTCCCCGGAGGGGAACATTCAGTACTTC.

The chain couples TRBV6-1 to TRBJ1-2; TRBD1 matches 11 bases. The germline gives CDR1 MNHNS, CDR2 SASEGT. Unmatched junction bases numbered 6, after V lost 2 bases and J lost 4 bases. CDR3 size: 16 residues. The CDR3, as DNA: TGTGCCAGCAGTGAACTAGGGACAGGGGGAGGCTATGGCTACACCTTC. It specifies CASSELGTGGGYGYTF.

The CDR3 DNA reads TGTGCCAGCAGTTCCCTGTTGGGGGGATACGGTTCACCCCTCCACTTT. This gives the protein CASSSLLGGYGSPLHF. This sequence joins TRBV28 and TRBJ1-6, with D maybe TRBD1 (5 bases). This CDR3 contains 16 residues. Trimming stripped 4 bases from V and 9 bases from J, with 19 bases between. Germline CDR1 MDHEN, CDR2 SYDVKM.

The chain combines TRBV6-5 with TRBJ2-4; TRBD1 might be the D (5 bases). Trimming left V 6 bases short and J 7 bases short, with 16 bases between. The V gene's germline CDR1 is MNHEY and CDR2 SVGAGI. This CDR3 spans 14 amino acids. The CDR3 spells CASSSGSKGNIQYF. CDR3 bases: TGTGCCAGCAGCTCCGGATCCAAGGGGAACATTCAGTACTTC.

In nucleotides, the CDR3 is TGTGCCACCAAGACTTACAGGGGGGATACTGAAGCTTTCTTT. Translated, it gives CATKTYRGDTEAFF. The gene calls are TRBV6-5 and TRBJ1-1; 8 nucleotides match TRBD1. Germline V gives CDR1 MNHEY, CDR2 SVGAGI. The CDR3 totals 14 residues. J lost 5 bases, V lost 10 bases, and 12 bases had no gene match.